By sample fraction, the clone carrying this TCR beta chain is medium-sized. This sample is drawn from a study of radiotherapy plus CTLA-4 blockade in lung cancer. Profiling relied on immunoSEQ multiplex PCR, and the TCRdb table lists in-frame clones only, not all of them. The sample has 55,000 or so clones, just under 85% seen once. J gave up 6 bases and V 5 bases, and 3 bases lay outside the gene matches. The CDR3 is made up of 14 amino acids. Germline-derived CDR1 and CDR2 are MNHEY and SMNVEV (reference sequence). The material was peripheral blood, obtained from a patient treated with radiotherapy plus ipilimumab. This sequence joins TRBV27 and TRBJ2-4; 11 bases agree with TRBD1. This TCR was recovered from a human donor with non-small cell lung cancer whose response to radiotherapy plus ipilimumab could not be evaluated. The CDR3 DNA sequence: TGTGCCAGCAGTACGGACAGGGGGCTAAACATTCAGTACTTC. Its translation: CASSTDRGLNIQYF.